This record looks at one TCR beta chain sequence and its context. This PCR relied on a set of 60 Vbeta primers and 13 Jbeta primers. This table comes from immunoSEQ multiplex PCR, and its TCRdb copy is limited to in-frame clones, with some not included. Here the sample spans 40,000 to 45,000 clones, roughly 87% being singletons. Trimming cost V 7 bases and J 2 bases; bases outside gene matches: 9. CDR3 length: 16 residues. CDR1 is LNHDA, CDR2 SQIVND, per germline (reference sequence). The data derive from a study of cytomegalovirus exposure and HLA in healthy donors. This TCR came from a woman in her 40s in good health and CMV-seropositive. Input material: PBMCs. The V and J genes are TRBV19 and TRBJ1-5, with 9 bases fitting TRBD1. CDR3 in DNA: TGTGCCAGTACCATGGGCCGGGACAGGGGCAATCAGCCCCAGCATTTT. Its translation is CASTMGRDRGNQPQHF.